A single sample gave rise to the 27 T cell receptor beta chains below, sequenced in a study of blood T cells in healthy people across ages. A second PCR of about 7 to 11 cycles used a sample-barcoded 5' primer and a J-beta primer mix. TCRdb recomputed calls from the 5' RACE reads with MiXCR, one row per CDR3 protein. The sample contains 1.4 million to 1.5 million distinct CDR3 sequences, roughly 45% of which appear only once. The source material was blood. The receptors shown here come from a woman aged 18-30 years in good health.

This clonotype was counted between two and nine times. The V call is TRBV7-2, the J call TRBJ2-1; a possible D gene is TRBD2 (6 bases). CDR1 is SGHTA, CDR2 FQGNSA, per germline. The CDR3 has 15 residues. V lost 2 bases and J 8 bases, leaving 16 bases between the germline ends. The CDR3 sequence: CASSLLTSLGDEQFF. CDR3 nucleotide sequence: TGTGCCAGCAGCTTATTAACTAGCTTGGGCGATGAGCAGTTCTTC.

The chain recombines TRBV29-1 with TRBJ1-2; no definite D call. Germline lookup yields CDR1 SQVTM and CDR2 ANQGSEA. This CDR3 region has 14 residues. V dropped 8 bases and J dropped 4 bases, with 20 bases sitting between them. Here the CDR3 reads CSLQWEGEGYGYTF. The CDR3 DNA sequence: TGCAGCCTACAGTGGGAGGGAGAAGGCTATGGCTACACCTTC. Full variable domain (missing parts from reference TRBV29-1 and TRBJ1-2): SAVISQKPSRDICQRGTSLTIQCQVDSQVTMMFWYRQQPGQSLTLIATANQGSEATYESGFVIDKFPISRPNLTFSTLTVSNMSPEDSSIYLCSLQWEGEGYGYTFGSGTRLTVV.

This chain links TRBV12-3 or TRBV12-4 with TRBJ1-1; 7 nucleotides match TRBD1. Trimming cost V 4 bases and J 0 bases; bases outside gene matches: 5. The CDR3 covers 15 residues. The CDR3 nucleotides read TGTGCCAGCAGTTCAACTGACAGGGTGAACACTGAAGCTTTCTTT. Encoded protein: CASSSTDRVNTEAFF.

The chain carries TRBV6-6 and TRBJ1-6; no clear D gene. Germline CDR1 is MNHNY and CDR2 is SVGAGI (reference sequence). The germline V and J ends were trimmed by 0 bases and 0 bases, with 9 bases remaining between them. This CDR3 has 17 amino acids. CDR3 protein: CASSYSFQSSYNSPLHF. The CDR3 nucleotides are TGTGCCAGCAGTTACTCGTTTCAAAGCTCCTATAATTCACCCCTCCACTTT.

The genes are TRBV5-4 and TRBJ2-7; TRBD1 agrees at 11 bases. The CDR3 contains 15 residues. Looked up from germline, CDR1 is SGHNT and CDR2 is YYREEE (reference sequence). V was pared by 2 bases and J by 7 bases, with 8 bases of the junction left unmatched. The CDR3 loop is CASSFGDRGAEEQYF. As DNA, the CDR3 is TGTGCCAGCAGCTTTGGGGACAGGGGGGCCGAAGAGCAGTACTTC.

The chain combines TRBV12-3 or TRBV12-4 with TRBJ2-5; TRBD2 matches at 8 bases. This CDR3 has 15 amino acids. V trimming: 2 bases; J trimming: 4 bases; junction bases outside the gene matches: 6. The CDR3 nucleotides read TGTGCCAGCAGTTTATCTACGGGAGGGCGAGAGACCCAGTACTTC. Translating it yields CASSLSTGGRETQYF.

This clonotype appeared a few times. V gene TRBV28 combines with J gene TRBJ2-4; TRBD2 agrees at 9 bases. Near its end, the DNA agrees better with TRBJ2-7, so the J call may be wrong. The V gene's germline CDR1 is MDHEN and CDR2 SYDVKM. The CDR3 is made up of 16 amino acids. The CDR3 spells CASSFLPAGGSYEQYF. The CDR3 DNA is TGTGCCAGCAGTTTCCTACCAGCGGGAGGTTCATACGAGCAGTACTTC.

The rearrangement links TRBV7-8 to TRBJ2-2, with D tentatively TRBD1 or TRBD2 (5 bases each). The V end was cut by 5 bases, the J end by 4 bases, with 17 bases between. CDR1 SGHVS and CDR2 FQNEAQ come from the germline V gene. This CDR3 has 16 residues. Written as DNA, the CDR3 is TGTGCCAGCAGCGAGGGGTTGGCAGGGTCCACCGGGGAGCTGTTTTTT. Encoded protein: CASSEGLAGSTGELFF.

The gene calls are TRBV7-9 and TRBJ1-1; D call uncertain. The length of the CDR3 is 12 residues. Trimming removed 8 bases at V and 3 bases at J, with 10 bases between. Per the germline V gene, CDR1 is SEHNR and CDR2 is FQNEAQ (reference sequence). DNA of the CDR3: TGTGCCAGCGAAAATGGGGACACTGAAGCTTTCTTT. It specifies CASENGDTEAFF.

V usage is TRBV5-5 and J usage is TRBJ1-6; D is undetermined. Germline V gene lookup returns CDR1 SGHKS and CDR2 YYEKEE (reference sequence). This CDR3 region has 15 residues. Trimming stripped 5 bases from V and 10 bases from J, with 19 bases between. CDR3 sequence: CASSPGLGNGSPLHF. In nucleotides, the CDR3 is TGTGCCAGCAGTCCCGGACTGGGGAATGGGTCACCCCTCCACTTT.

V is TRBV4-1 and J is TRBJ1-2, with unresolved D. CDR1 and CDR2 from the germline V gene are MGHRA and YSYEKL. Trimming left V 3 bases short and J 8 bases short, with 16 bases between. This CDR3 has 14 residues. CDR3 protein: CASSHGASQRGYTF. Here the CDR3 DNA reads TGCGCCAGCAGCCACGGTGCCAGCCAACGCGGCTACACCTTC.

In DNA, the CDR3 is TGCAGTGCTGATTCAAGGGGACAGAACACTGAAGCTTTCTTT. Protein: CSADSRGQNTEAFF. This rearrangement joins TRBV20-1 to TRBJ1-1; D is perhaps TRBD1 (6 bases). The CDR3 has 14 residues. Germline lookup yields CDR1 DFQATT and CDR2 SNEGSKA (reference sequence). The V and J ends lost 5 bases and 1 base respectively, with 14 bases between them.

The chain links TRBV6-5 to TRBJ2-7; D ambiguous. There are 17 residues in the CDR3. Per the germline V gene, CDR1 is MNHEY and CDR2 is SVGAGI. The ends were cut back, 2 bases at V and 0 bases at J, with 17 bases in the middle. CDR3 region: CASSYVGIFSGSYEQYF. CDR3 in DNA: TGTGCCAGCAGTTACGTGGGAATCTTTTCTGGCTCCTACGAGCAGTACTTC.

This clonotype was seen only a few times. The V gene is TRBV30, the J gene TRBJ2-1; unclear D gene. The CDR3 totals 11 residues. Germline CDR1 reads GTSNPN; CDR2 reads SVGIG (reference sequence). Deletions cut 5 bases from V and 9 bases from J, with 11 bases between. The CDR3, as DNA: TGTGCCTGGGAACCATCGGGTGAGCAGTTCTTC. It yields the protein CAWEPSGEQFF.

This clonotype was picked up one time. This chain uses TRBV28 with TRBJ2-1; possible D gene TRBD2, 5 bases. There are 14 residues in the CDR3. Germline V gene lookup returns CDR1 MDHEN and CDR2 SYDVKM. Trimming removed 3 bases at V and 4 bases at J, with 10 bases between. The chain's CDR3 is CASSFPREYNEQFF. The CDR3, as DNA: TGTGCCAGCAGTTTTCCGAGGGAATACAATGAGCAGTTCTTC.

There are many counts of this clonotype. At one end, the junction sequence differs from germline, possibly due to a read error. The gene calls are TRBV20-1 and TRBJ2-7, with no clear D. The V gene's germline CDR1 is DFQATT and CDR2 SNEGSKA (reference sequence). The CDR3 has 14 amino acids. The CDR3 spells CSPREPQLSYEQYF. CDR3 nucleotides: TGCAGTCCTAGAGAGCCACAGCTTTCCTACGAGCAGTACTTC.

The chain combines TRBV27 with TRBJ2-1; TRBD1 matches 7 bases. There are 16 residues in the CDR3. CDR1 and CDR2 from the germline V gene are MNHEY and SMNVEV (reference sequence). V lost 5 bases and J lost 6; bases outside the gene matches: 13. CDR3 DNA: TGTGCCAGCAGTGGGGACAGAGGCGAGGCTATCAATGAGCAGTTCTTC. Translated: CASSGDRGEAINEQFF.

V usage is TRBV5-1 and J usage is TRBJ2-5; D may be TRBD2 (7 bases). The CDR3 consists of 14 residues. Per the germline V gene, CDR1 is SGHRS and CDR2 is YFSETQ. Trimming took 5 bases from V and 1 from J, leaving 12 bases between them. In nucleotides, the CDR3 is TGCGCCAGCAGACAACGGGGGGCCCAAGAGACCCAGTACTTC. Translated, it gives CASRQRGAQETQYF.

This clonotype was observed at least ten times. V and J are TRBV6-2 or TRBV6-3 and TRBJ2-7; no clear D gene. Germline CDR1 and CDR2: MNHEY and SVGEGT. The CDR3 loop spans 14 amino acids. Trimming removed 0 bases from V and 6 bases from J, with 12 bases in between. The CDR3 region has the DNA TGTGCCAGCAGTTACTCCGACTCCCGTAGCGAGCAGTACTTC. Its protein is CASSYSDSRSEQYF.

The V gene is TRBV2, the J gene TRBJ2-7; 7 positions agree with TRBD1. This CDR3 spans 15 amino acids. Germline-derived CDR1 and CDR2 are SNHLY and FYNNEI. J lost 3 bases, V lost 0 bases, and 5 bases had no gene match. CDR3 DNA: TGTGCCAGCAGTGAAGCGGGGGACAGCTACTACGAGCAGTACTTC. The encoded protein is CASSEAGDSYYEQYF.

J is TRBJ2-3 and V is TRBV20-1, with D possibly called TRBD1 or TRBD2 (5 bases each). The CDR3 covers 14 residues. CDR1 and CDR2 from the germline V gene are DFQATT and SNEGSKA (reference sequence). V was shortened by 5 bases and J by 6 bases, with 18 bases between the two germline ends. CDR3 sequence (DNA): TGCAGTGCTGACAGCGGAGACTTAAGGGATACGCAGTATTTT. This encodes CSADSGDLRDTQYF.

The chain is built from TRBV10-3 and TRBJ2-1, with D hard to call. V gave up 2 bases and J gave up 7 bases, with 6 bases separating them. The CDR3 runs to 12 residues. Per germline, CDR1 ENHRY and CDR2 SYGVKD. The CDR3 reads CAISEELNEQFF. CDR3 bases: TGTGCCATCAGTGAGGAGCTGAATGAGCAGTTCTTC.

The J gene is TRBJ1-1, the V gene TRBV12-3 or TRBV12-4, with D hard to call. The CDR3 extends over 14 amino acids. V was pared by 7 bases and J by 1 base, with 13 bases between. CDR3 sequence reads: CASTVPGRNTEAFF. Here the CDR3 DNA reads TGTGCCAGCACCGTTCCCGGGAGGAACACTGAAGCTTTCTTT.

This chain links TRBV6-1 with TRBJ2-3; no definite D call. Between the trimmed V and J ends, which lost 9 bases and 4 bases, there was a span of 20 bases. Germline lookup yields CDR1 MNHNS and CDR2 SASEGT. The CDR3 sequence is 15 residues long. The CDR3 reads CASLSRLGASDTQYF. DNA for the CDR3: TGTGCCAGTCTCTCTAGGTTGGGTGCCTCAGATACGCAGTATTTT.

This chain connects TRBV19 to TRBJ2-1; 8 bases are a match to TRBD1. The germline gives CDR1 LNHDA, CDR2 SQIVND (reference sequence). Trimming at V came to 0 bases and at J to 4 bases, leaving 5 bases not matched to a gene. The CDR3 runs 16 residues. This CDR3 reads CASSIDQGALYNEQFF. The CDR3 nucleotides read TGTGCCAGTAGTATAGATCAGGGGGCCCTATACAATGAGCAGTTCTTC. Complete variable domain (other parts from reference TRBV19 and TRBJ2-1): DGGITQSPKYLFRKEGQNVTLSCEQNLNHDAMYWYRQDPGQGLRLIYYSQIVNDFQKGDIAEGYSVSREKKESFPLTVTSAQKNPTAFYLCASSIDQGALYNEQFFGPGTRLTVL.

CDR3 nucleotide sequence: TGTGCCAGCAGTAACCTCCCTTGGGGTAGCAATCAGCCCCAGCATTTT. Translation gives CASSNLPWGSNQPQHF. The rearrangement uses TRBV6-1 and TRBJ1-5; D not resolved. Trimming cost V 5 bases and J 0 bases, with 14 bases left between them. The V gene's germline CDR1 is MNHNS and CDR2 SASEGT. This CDR3 region has 16 residues.

This sequence joins TRBV11-2 and TRBJ2-5; D perhaps matches TRBD1 (6 bases). The CDR3 is 15 amino acids. Germline assignment: CDR1 SGHAT and CDR2 FQNNGV. The V end was cut by 5 bases, the J end by 2 bases, with 15 bases between. The CDR3 region is CASSPLRQGQETQYF. In nucleotides, the CDR3 is TGTGCCAGCAGCCCCTTGCGGCAGGGGCAAGAGACCCAGTACTTC.